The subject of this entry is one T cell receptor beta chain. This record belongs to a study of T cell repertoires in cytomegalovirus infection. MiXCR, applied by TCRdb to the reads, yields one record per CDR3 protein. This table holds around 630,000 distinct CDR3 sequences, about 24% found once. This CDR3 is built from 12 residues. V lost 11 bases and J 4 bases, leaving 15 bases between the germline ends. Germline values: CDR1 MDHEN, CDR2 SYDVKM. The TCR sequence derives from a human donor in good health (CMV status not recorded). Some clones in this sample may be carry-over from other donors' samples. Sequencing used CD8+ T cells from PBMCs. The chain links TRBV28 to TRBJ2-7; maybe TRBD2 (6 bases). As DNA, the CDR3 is TGTGCCCACTCGGGGGTAGGATACGAGCAGTACGTC. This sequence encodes CAHSGVGYEQYV.